The next 24 T cell receptor beta chains were all read from a single sample in a study of blood T cell repertoires in COVID-19. Sequenced by immunoSEQ multiplex PCR; TCRdb stores in-frame clones only, minus some. The sample carries around 120,000 clones, about 85% recorded once. The specimen sequenced was peripheral blood. The receptors were gathered from a man between 65 and 85 years old with acute or convalescent COVID-19.

This clone was detected only a few times. The V call is TRBV5-8, the J call TRBJ2-3, with D possibly TRBD1 on 5 matching bases. CDR3 size: 15 residues. The germline gives CDR1 SGHTS, CDR2 YDEGEE. Trimming pared 0 bases from V and 3 bases from J, leaving 11 bases between. CDR3 protein: CASSLGQSGTDTQYF. CDR3 coding DNA: TGTGCCAGCAGCTTGGGACAGTCAGGGACAGATACGCAGTATTTT.

The chain recombines TRBV6-5 with TRBJ1-1; D perhaps matches TRBD1 (6 bases). CDR1 is MNHEY, CDR2 SVGAGI, per germline. The CDR3 totals 14 residues. V was trimmed by 6 bases and J by 1 base, leaving 12 bases between them. CDR3 sequence reads: CASRGTSKNTEAFF. The CDR3 nucleotides read TGTGCCAGCAGGGGGACAAGTAAGAACACTGAAGCTTTCTTT.

The CDR3 DNA follows: TGTGCCAGCAGTGAATTAAAGGGGGGGCTACGCTCCTACGAGCAGTACTTC. It specifies CASSELKGGLRSYEQYF. J is TRBJ2-7 and V is TRBV6-1; TRBD2 might be the D (7 bases). V was trimmed by 2 bases and J by 0 bases, leaving 17 bases between them. This CDR3 region has 17 residues. Looked up from germline, CDR1 is MNHNS and CDR2 is SASEGT.

The V call is TRBV5-1, the J call TRBJ1-5, with a possible D match to TRBD1 (5 bases). CDR3 size: 15 residues. The V end was cut by 0 bases, the J end by 4 bases, with 11 bases between. Germline lookup yields CDR1 SGHRS and CDR2 YFSETQ. The chain's CDR3 is CASSLEAGENQPQHF. The DNA for the CDR3 is TGCGCCAGCAGCTTGGAGGCGGGGGAAAATCAGCCCCAGCATTTT.

The chain recombines TRBV7-8 with TRBJ2-7; D might be TRBD2 (5 bases). V was cut by 3 bases and J by 3 bases, with 9 bases left in between. The CDR3 consists of 13 residues. From germline, CDR1 is SGHVS and CDR2 FQNEAQ. The CDR3 sequence is CASSFGELYEQYF. CDR3 DNA sequence: TGTGCCAGCAGCTTCGGGGAACTCTACGAGCAGTACTTC.

DNA for the CDR3: TGTGCCAGCAGACGGAGCGGGGGGGCCTACAATGAGCAGTTCTTC. As protein: CASRRSGGAYNEQFF. The J gene is TRBJ2-1, the V gene TRBV7-2; 10 nucleotides line up with TRBD2. CDR1 is SGHTA and CDR2 is FQGNSA in the germline V gene. Germline trimming cut 6 bases from V and 2 bases from J; bases unmatched to any gene: 4. CDR3 length: 15 amino acids.

The rearrangement links TRBV9 to TRBJ1-5; D is perhaps TRBD1 (5 bases). The CDR3 has 14 amino acids. Germline V CDR1 and CDR2: SGDLS, YYNGEE. V dropped 0 bases and J dropped 4 bases, with 8 bases sitting between them. The CDR3, as DNA: TGTGCCAGCAGCGTAGGGGCAGGGAATCAGCCCCAGCATTTT. This gives the protein CASSVGAGNQPQHF.

This chain connects TRBV10-3 to TRBJ1-1; TRBD1 aligns across 8 bases. J gave up 5 bases and V 0 bases, and 11 bases lay outside the gene matches. Germline CDR1 reads ENHRY; CDR2 reads SYGVKD. The CDR3 is 17 residues long. The CDR3 DNA reads TGTGCCATCAGTGAGTCTTCGCAGGGGGCGCTGAGGACTGAAGCTTTCTTT. Residues: CAISESSQGALRTEAFF.

The DNA for the CDR3 is TGTGCCAGCAGCTTGGGACTAGCGGGGGTGCAAGAGACCCAGTACTTC. As protein: CASSLGLAGVQETQYF. The V gene is TRBV5-6, the J gene TRBJ2-5; 12 bases line up with TRBD2. There are 16 residues in the CDR3. Trimming cost V 0 bases and J 2 bases; bases outside gene matches: 2. Germline lookup yields CDR1 SGHDT and CDR2 YYEEEE.

In its sample, this clone was seen a few times. The chain is built from TRBV5-5 and TRBJ1-2; 9 bases agree with TRBD1. V trimming: 4 bases; J trimming: 4 bases; junction bases outside the gene matches: 8. Germline loops: CDR1 SGHKS, CDR2 YYEKEE (reference sequence). The CDR3 extends over 15 amino acids. Here the CDR3 DNA reads TGTGCCAGCAGCCCGGGACAGGGAAGGGTCTATGGCTACACCTTC. Amino acids: CASSPGQGRVYGYTF.

Only a few counts were recorded for this clone. The CDR3 region has the DNA TGTGCCAGTAGGAGACAGGTGAACTCTGGAAACACCATATATTTT. Protein product: CASRRQVNSGNTIYF. This rearrangement joins TRBV19 to TRBJ1-3, with D possibly TRBD1 on 6 matching bases. Trimming cost V 6 bases and J 0 bases, with 12 bases left between them. From germline, CDR1 is LNHDA and CDR2 SQIVND (reference sequence). The CDR3 is 15 residues long.

Only one count was recorded for this clone. This rearrangement joins TRBV6-4 to TRBJ1-2, with 10 bases identical to TRBD1. The germline V gene encodes CDR1 MRHNA and CDR2 SNTAGT. The CDR3 is 13 residues long. V lost 2 bases and J lost 10; bases outside the gene matches: 4. CDR3 loop: CASSDLGQGDYTF. The CDR3 DNA sequence: TGTGCCAGCAGTGACCTTGGACAGGGGGACTACACCTTC.

The chain links TRBV11-2 to TRBJ1-1; D uncertain. There are 12 residues in the CDR3. With 2 bases removed from V and 4 bases from J, the gap between germline ends came to 5 bases. Per the germline V gene, CDR1 is SGHAT and CDR2 is FQNNGV. CDR3 amino acids: CASSLLSTEAFF. For the CDR3, the DNA is TGTGCCAGCAGCTTATTATCCACTGAAGCTTTCTTT.

This rearrangement joins TRBV5-1 to TRBJ2-3; D is possibly TRBD2 (5 bases). This CDR3 comprises 12 residues. Trimming cost V 0 bases and J 11 bases, with 10 bases left between them. Germline loops: CDR1 SGHRS, CDR2 YFSETQ. As DNA, the CDR3 is TGCGCCAGCAGCTTGGGGCCTGGAGGGCAGTATTTT. It translates to CASSLGPGGQYF.

The rearrangement joins TRBV5-1 to TRBJ2-5, with 7 bases fitting TRBD1. The CDR3 length is 14 residues. Trimming at V came to 2 bases and at J to 2 bases, leaving 3 bases not matched to a gene. Per germline, CDR1 SGHRS and CDR2 YFSETQ. CDR3 residues: CASSLGGWQETQYF. For the CDR3, the DNA is TGCGCCAGCAGCTTAGGGGGCTGGCAAGAGACCCAGTACTTC.

The CDR3 sequence is CASSFPQGVGEAFF. The CDR3 DNA is TGTGCCAGCAGTTTCCCACAGGGGGTGGGGGAAGCTTTCTTT. The chain recombines TRBV28 with TRBJ1-1, with 8 positions matching TRBD1. Germline CDR1 MDHEN, CDR2 SYDVKM. This CDR3 region has 14 residues. With 3 bases clipped from V and 8 bases from J, the junction kept 8 bases outside the gene matches.

This chain uses TRBV10-3 with TRBJ1-3; D might be TRBD1 (6 bases). CDR1 is ENHRY and CDR2 is SYGVKD in the germline V gene. Between the trimmed V and J ends, which lost 8 bases and 2 bases, there was a span of 13 bases. The CDR3 runs to 14 residues. The CDR3 DNA reads as TGTGCCATCGGGCAGGGGCTTCCTGGAAACACCATATATTTT. Amino acids: CAIGQGLPGNTIYF.

The chain employs TRBV5-8 and TRBJ2-6, with D uncertain. The CDR3 runs to 16 residues. V was trimmed by 4 bases and J by 2 bases, leaving 13 bases between them. The germline gives CDR1 SGHTS, CDR2 YDEGEE. This CDR3 is CASSQPGRTGANVLTF. The CDR3 coding sequence is TGTGCCAGCAGCCAACCTGGCCGAACTGGGGCCAACGTCCTGACTTTC.

The chain combines TRBV5-1 with TRBJ1-6; 8 nucleotides agree with TRBD1. The length of the CDR3 is 16 residues. In germline, CDR1 is SGHRS, CDR2 YFSETQ. V lost 0 bases, J lost 7 bases, and 6 bases stayed unmatched. The chain's CDR3 is CASSLESGTGNSPLHF. DNA for the CDR3: TGCGCCAGCAGCTTGGAATCAGGGACAGGAAATTCACCCCTCCACTTT.

The rearrangement links TRBV18 to TRBJ2-5, with 10 bases identical to TRBD1. The V segment lost 3 bases and the J segment 6 bases; nucleotides outside the gene matches: 7. Germline CDR1 is KGHSH and CDR2 is LQKENI. This CDR3 has 15 amino acids. CDR3 DNA sequence: TGTGCCAGCTCACCCGACAGGGGGCCCGGAAAGACCCAGTACTTC. It specifies CASSPDRGPGKTQYF.

V and J are TRBV27 and TRBJ1-1; the D gene is possibly TRBD1 (6 bases). Trimming cost V 8 bases and J 1 base, with 14 bases left between them. This CDR3 is 14 amino acids long. The germline CDR1 and CDR2 sequences are MNHEY and SMNVEV (reference sequence). The CDR3 DNA reads TGTGCCAGCGGCCCGACAGGACGGAACACTGAAGCTTTCTTT. Its protein is CASGPTGRNTEAFF.

The chain is built from TRBV4-1 and TRBJ2-1, with D perhaps matching TRBD1 (5 bases). Germline V gene sequence: CDR1 MGHRA, CDR2 YSYEKL. The CDR3 consists of 15 residues. Trimming took 3 bases from V and 0 from J, leaving 9 bases between them. CDR3 nucleotides: TGCGCCAGCAGCCAGGCAGGGAACTCCTACAATGAGCAGTTCTTC. Translation gives CASSQAGNSYNEQFF.

The V gene is TRBV19, the J gene TRBJ2-3, with D possibly being TRBD1 (5 bases). This CDR3 has 15 residues. Germline values: CDR1 LNHDA, CDR2 SQIVND (reference sequence). V was clipped by 3 bases and J by 11 bases, with 21 bases between them. The CDR3 DNA follows: TGTGCCAGTAGTATGGCCCCAACCGCGATAGGGGTGCAGTATTTT. As protein: CASSMAPTAIGVQYF.

The chain employs TRBV3-1 (or the pseudogene TRBV3-2) and TRBJ2-6, with D maybe TRBD2 (5 bases). Germline V gene lookup returns CDR1 LGHDT and CDR2 YNNKEL (reference sequence). The germline V and J ends were trimmed by 4 bases and 2 bases, with 9 bases remaining between them. CDR3 length: 15 amino acids. The CDR3 loop reads CASSLLGAGANVLTF. The CDR3 bases are TGTGCCAGCAGCCTTCTCGGGGCTGGGGCCAACGTCCTGACTTTC.